The clone carrying this T cell receptor (beta chain) was observed a handful of times. This CDR3 has 14 amino acids. CDR1 is LGHDT, CDR2 YNNKEL, per germline (reference sequence). V shed 9 bases and J 11 bases; nucleotides not matched to a gene: 13. The data were taken from a study of blood T cells in healthy people across ages. A second PCR of 7 to 11 cycles used a sample-barcoded 5' primer and a J-beta primer mix. Using its own MiXCR run on the 5' RACE reads, TCRdb lists one record per CDR3 protein. The sample consists of about 970,000 distinct CDR3 sequences, roughly 51% of them appearing once. The study isolated at least 6 million PBMCs from each sample.

V gene TRBV3-1 combines with J gene TRBJ2-5, with 12 bases that match TRBD2. Sequences were obtained from blood. The clonotype was recovered from a woman aged 55-70 years in good health. The CDR3 is CASQLAGGLDEQYF. CDR3 bases: TGTGCCAGTCAGCTAGCGGGAGGGCTTGATGAGCAGTACTTC.